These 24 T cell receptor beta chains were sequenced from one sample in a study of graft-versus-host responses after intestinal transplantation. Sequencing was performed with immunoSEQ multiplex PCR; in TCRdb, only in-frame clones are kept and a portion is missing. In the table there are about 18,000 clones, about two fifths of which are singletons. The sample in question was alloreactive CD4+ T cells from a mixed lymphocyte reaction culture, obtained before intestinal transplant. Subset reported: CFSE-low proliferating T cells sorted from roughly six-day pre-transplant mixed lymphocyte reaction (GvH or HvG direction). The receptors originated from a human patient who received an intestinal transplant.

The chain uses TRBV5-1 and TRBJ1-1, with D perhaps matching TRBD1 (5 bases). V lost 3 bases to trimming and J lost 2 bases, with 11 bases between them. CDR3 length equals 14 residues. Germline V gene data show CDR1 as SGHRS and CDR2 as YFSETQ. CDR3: CASSSGQGNTEAFF. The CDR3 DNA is TGCGCCAGCAGCTCGGGGCAGGGCAACACTGAAGCTTTCTTT.

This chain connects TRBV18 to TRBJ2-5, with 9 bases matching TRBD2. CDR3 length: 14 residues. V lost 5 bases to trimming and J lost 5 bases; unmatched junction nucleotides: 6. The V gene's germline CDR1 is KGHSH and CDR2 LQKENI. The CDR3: CASSTQRGVETQYF. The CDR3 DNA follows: TGTGCCAGCTCAACGCAGCGGGGGGTCGAGACCCAGTACTTC.

The CDR3 nucleotides are TGCGCCAGCAGCCAAGAGGCAGGTCCTACTCTTCCCCAGCATTTT. This translates into CASSQEAGPTLPQHF. V is TRBV4-1 and J is TRBJ1-5; no reliable D call. This CDR3 is built from 15 residues. The V end was cut by 0 bases, the J end by 10 bases, with 16 bases between. Germline assignment: CDR1 MGHRA and CDR2 YSYEKL.

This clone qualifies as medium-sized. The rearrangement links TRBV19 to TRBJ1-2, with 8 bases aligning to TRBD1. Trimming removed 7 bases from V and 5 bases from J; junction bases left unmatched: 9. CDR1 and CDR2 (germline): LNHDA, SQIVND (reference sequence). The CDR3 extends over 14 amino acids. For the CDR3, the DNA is TGTGCCAGTACCTTAGACAGGGGCTGGTATGGCTACACCTTC. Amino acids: CASTLDRGWYGYTF.

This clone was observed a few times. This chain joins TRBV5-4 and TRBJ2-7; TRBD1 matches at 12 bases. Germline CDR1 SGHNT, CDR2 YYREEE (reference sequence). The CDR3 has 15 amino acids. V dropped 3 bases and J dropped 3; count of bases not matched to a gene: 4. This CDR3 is CASSYRDRGRYEQYF. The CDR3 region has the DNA TGTGCCAGCAGCTACCGGGACAGGGGGCGCTACGAGCAGTACTTC.

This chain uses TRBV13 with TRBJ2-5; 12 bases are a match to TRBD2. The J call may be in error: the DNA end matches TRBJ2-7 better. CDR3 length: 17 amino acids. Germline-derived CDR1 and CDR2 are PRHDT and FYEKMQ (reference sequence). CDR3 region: CASSPPGGLAGGREQYF. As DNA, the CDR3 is TGTGCCAGCAGCCCCCCGGGGGGGCTAGCGGGGGGGCGCGAGCAGTACTTC.

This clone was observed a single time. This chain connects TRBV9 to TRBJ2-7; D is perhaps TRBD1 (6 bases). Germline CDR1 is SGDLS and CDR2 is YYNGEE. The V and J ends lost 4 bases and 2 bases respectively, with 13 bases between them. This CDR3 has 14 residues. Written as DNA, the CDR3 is TGTGCCAGCAGCCCCCGACAGGATCCCTACGAGCAGTACTTC. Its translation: CASSPRQDPYEQYF. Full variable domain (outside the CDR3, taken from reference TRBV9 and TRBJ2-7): DSGVTQTPKHLITATGQRVTLRCSPRSGDLSVYWYQQSLDQGLQFLIQYYNGEERAKGNILERFSAQQFPDLHSELNLSSLELGDSALYFCASSPRQDPYEQYFGPGTRLTVT.

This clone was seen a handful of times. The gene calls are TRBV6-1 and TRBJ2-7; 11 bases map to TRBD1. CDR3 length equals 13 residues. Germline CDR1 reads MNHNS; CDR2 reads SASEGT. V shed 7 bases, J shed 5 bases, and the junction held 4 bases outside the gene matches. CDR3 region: CASMEDRGHEQYF. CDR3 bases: TGTGCCAGCATGGAGGACAGGGGGCACGAGCAGTACTTC.

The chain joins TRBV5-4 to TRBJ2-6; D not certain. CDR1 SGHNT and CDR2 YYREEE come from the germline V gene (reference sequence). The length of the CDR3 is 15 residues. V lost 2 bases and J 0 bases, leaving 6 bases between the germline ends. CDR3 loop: CASSFISSGANVLTF. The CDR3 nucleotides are TGTGCCAGCAGCTTCATAAGCTCTGGGGCCAACGTCCTGACTTTC.

CDR3 nucleotides: TGTGCCAGCAGCCTGGGACAGGGTGTGGACTATGGCTACACCTTC. It specifies CASSLGQGVDYGYTF. The chain employs TRBV6-1 and TRBJ1-2; 9 bases line up with TRBD1. The V segment lost 6 bases and the J segment 3 bases; nucleotides outside the gene matches: 8. The CDR3 is 15 amino acids. The V gene's germline CDR1 is MNHNS and CDR2 SASEGT.

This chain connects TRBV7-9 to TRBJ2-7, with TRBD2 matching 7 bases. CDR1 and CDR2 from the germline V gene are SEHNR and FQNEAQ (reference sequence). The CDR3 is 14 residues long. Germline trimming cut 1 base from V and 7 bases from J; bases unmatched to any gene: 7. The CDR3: CASSLVGGMGEQYF. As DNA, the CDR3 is TGTGCCAGCAGCTTAGTCGGGGGGATGGGAGAGCAGTACTTC.

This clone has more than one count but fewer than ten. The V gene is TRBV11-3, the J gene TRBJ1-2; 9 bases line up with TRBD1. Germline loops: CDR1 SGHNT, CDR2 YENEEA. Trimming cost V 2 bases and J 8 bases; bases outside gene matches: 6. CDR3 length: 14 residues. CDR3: CASSLKQGAVGYTF. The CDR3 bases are TGTGCCAGCAGCTTAAAACAGGGGGCGGTAGGCTACACCTTC.

The CDR3 spells CASLSGDRGHYGYTF. CDR3 nucleotides: TGCGCCAGTCTCTCCGGGGACAGGGGACACTATGGCTACACCTTC. V gene TRBV10-2 combines with J gene TRBJ1-2, with TRBD1 identical over 10 bases. Losses at the gene ends were 9 bases for V and 3 bases for J; bases not matched to a gene: 10. From germline, CDR1 is WSHSY and CDR2 SAAADI. There are 15 residues in the CDR3.

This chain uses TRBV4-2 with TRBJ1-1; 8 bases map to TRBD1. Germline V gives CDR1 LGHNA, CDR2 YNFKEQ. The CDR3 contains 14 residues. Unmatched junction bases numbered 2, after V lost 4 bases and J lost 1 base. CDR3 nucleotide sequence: TGTGCCAGCAGCCCCGACAGGGGGAACACTGAAGCTTTCTTT. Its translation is CASSPDRGNTEAFF.

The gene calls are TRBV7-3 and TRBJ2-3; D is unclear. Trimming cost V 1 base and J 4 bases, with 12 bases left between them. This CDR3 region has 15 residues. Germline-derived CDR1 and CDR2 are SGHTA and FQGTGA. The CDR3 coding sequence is TGTGCCAGCAGCTTAAGAGGAGTCCTAGCAGATACGCAGTATTTT. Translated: CASSLRGVLADTQYF.

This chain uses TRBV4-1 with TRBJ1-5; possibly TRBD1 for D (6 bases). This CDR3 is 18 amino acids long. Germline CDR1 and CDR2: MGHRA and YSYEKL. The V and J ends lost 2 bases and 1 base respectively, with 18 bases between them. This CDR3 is CASSQFGGGGFSNQPQHF. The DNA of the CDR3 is TGCGCCAGCAGCCAATTCGGAGGAGGGGGTTTCAGCAATCAGCCCCAGCATTTT.

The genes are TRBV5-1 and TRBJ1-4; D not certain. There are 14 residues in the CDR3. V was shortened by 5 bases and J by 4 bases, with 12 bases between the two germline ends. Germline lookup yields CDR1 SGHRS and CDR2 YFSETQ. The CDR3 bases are TGCGCCAGCAGATTCGGACGGGGTAATGAAAAACTGTTTTTT. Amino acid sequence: CASRFGRGNEKLFF.

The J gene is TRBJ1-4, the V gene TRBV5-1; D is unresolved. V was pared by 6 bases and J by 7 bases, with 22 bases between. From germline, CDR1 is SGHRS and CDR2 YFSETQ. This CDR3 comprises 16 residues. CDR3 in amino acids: CASTLSSSGVGEKLFF. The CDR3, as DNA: TGCGCCAGCACCCTTAGTAGTTCCGGGGTTGGTGAAAAACTGTTTTTT.

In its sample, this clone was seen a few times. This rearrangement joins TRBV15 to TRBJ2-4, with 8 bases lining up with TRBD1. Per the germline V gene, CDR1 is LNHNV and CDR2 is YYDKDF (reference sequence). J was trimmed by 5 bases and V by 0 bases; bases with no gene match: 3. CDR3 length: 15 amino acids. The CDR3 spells CATSRDPRGQNIQYF. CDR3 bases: TGTGCCACCAGCAGAGACCCCAGGGGGCAAAACATTCAGTACTTC.

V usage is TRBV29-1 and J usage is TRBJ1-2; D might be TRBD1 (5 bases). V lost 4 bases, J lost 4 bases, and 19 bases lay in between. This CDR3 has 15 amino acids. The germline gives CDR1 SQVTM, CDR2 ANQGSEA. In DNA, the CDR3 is TGCAGCGTTGCGGGAGACAGAGGTCTCTCCTATGGCTACACCTTC. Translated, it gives CSVAGDRGLSYGYTF. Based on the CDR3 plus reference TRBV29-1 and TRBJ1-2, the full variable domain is SAVISQKPSRDICQRGTSLTIQCQVDSQVTMMFWYRQQPGQSLTLIATANQGSEATYESGFVIDKFPISRPNLTFSTLTVSNMSPEDSSIYLCSVAGDRGLSYGYTFGSGTRLTVV.

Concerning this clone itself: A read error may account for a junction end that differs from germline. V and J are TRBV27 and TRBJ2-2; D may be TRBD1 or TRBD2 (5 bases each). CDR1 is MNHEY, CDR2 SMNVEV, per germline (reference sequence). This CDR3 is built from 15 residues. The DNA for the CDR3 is TGTGCCAGCCGTTTCGGGGCGCCGAACACCGGGGAGCTGTTTTTT. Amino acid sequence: CASRFGAPNTGELFF.

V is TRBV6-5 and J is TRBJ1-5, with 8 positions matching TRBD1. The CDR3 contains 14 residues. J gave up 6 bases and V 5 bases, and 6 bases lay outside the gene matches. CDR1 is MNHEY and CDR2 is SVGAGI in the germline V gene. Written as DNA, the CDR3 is TGTGCCAGCAGTGCCAGACAGGGGAGTCAGCCCCAGCATTTT. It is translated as CASSARQGSQPQHF.

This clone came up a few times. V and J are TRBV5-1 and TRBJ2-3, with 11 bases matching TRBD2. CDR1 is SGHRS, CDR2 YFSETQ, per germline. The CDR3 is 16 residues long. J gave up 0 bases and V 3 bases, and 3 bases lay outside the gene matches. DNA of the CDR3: TGCGCCAGCAGCTCCTTAGCGGGGGGGAGCACAGATACGCAGTATTTT. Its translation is CASSSLAGGSTDTQYF.

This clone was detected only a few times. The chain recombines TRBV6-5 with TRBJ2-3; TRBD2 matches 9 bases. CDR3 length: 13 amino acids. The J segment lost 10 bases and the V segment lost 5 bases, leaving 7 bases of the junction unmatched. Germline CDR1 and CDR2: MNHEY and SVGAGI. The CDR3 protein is CASSPISGGAQYF. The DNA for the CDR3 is TGTGCCAGCAGTCCGATTAGCGGGGGAGCGCAGTATTTT.